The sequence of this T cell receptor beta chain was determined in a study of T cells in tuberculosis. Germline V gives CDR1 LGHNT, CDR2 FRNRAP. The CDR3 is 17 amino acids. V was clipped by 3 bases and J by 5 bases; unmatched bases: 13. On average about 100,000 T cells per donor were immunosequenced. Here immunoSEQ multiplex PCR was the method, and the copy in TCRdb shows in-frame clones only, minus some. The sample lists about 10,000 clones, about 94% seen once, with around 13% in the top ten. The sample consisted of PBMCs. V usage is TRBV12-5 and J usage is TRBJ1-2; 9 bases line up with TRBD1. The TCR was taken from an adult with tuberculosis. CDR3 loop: CASGLRTGDYLFYGYTF. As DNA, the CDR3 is TGTGCTAGTGGTTTAAGGACAGGGGATTACTTATTTTATGGCTACACCTTC.